The rows below give T cell receptor beta chains drawn from one sample of a study of cytomegalovirus exposure and HLA in healthy donors. The assay was immunoSEQ multiplex PCR, and TCRdb's table has in-frame clones only and misses some. Among more than 95,000 clones listed, 83% were seen once. Sequences were obtained from PBMCs. These TCRs come from a woman between 40 and 55 years old in good health and CMV-seropositive. CDR3s include the opening cysteine and the closing phenylalanine or tryptophan. The order of the fields is J gene, V gene, clone size, D gene, CDR3 DNA, CDR3 protein. D genes are given only for firm matches. Part of the rows lack a size; the others show once, few, many or a class for expanded clones.

TRBJ2-2 TRBV4-3 NA TRBD2 TGCGCCAGCAGCCAAGGCGGGAGGATAACCGGGGAGCTGTTTTTT CASSQGGRITGELFF
TRBJ1-3 TRBV5-6 NA NA TGTGCCAGCAGTCGAGGGGGGGGGCCTGGAAACACCATATATTTT CASSRGGGPGNTIYF
TRBJ2-7 TRBV5-8 NA TRBD1 TGTGCCAGCAGCTTATCGACAGGGGGGGCCTACGAGCAGTACTTC CASSLSTGGAYEQYF
TRBJ1-5 TRBV21-1 NA NA TGTGCCAGCAGCAACAGGGCCAGCAATCAGCCCCAGCATTTT CASSNRASNQPQHF
TRBJ1-5 TRBV7-9 NA TRBD1 TGTGCCAGCAGCTTAGACCACGGACAGGGGGCAAATCAGCCCCAGCATTTT CASSLDHGQGANQPQHF
TRBJ2-7 TRBV5-6 NA TRBD2 TGTGCCAGCAGCGGGACTAGCGACGAGCAGTACTTC CASSGTSDEQYF
TRBJ2-1 TRBV10-1 NA TRBD2 TGCGCCAGCAGTGAGTCAGGTAGCGGGAGGGATTACAATGAGCAGTTCTTC CASSESGSGRDYNEQFF
TRBJ1-4 TRBV5-8 few NA TGTGCCAGCAGCTCTAGTCCCGGGTCTAATGAAAAACTGTTTTTT CASSSSPGSNEKLFF
TRBJ2-7 TRBV18 once NA TGTGCCAGCTCACTCCATCTTACAGGGAGCCACGAGCAGTACTTC CASSLHLTGSHEQYF
TRBJ1-5 TRBV13 NA TRBD1 TGTGCCAGCAGCAGAAGGACAGGGGGCTTCAATCAGCCCCAGCATTTT CASSRRTGGFNQPQHF
TRBJ1-1 TRBV25-1 NA TRBD1 TGTGCCAGCAGTGCGGGGACAGGGGGTTACACTGAAGCTTTCTTT CASSAGTGGYTEAFF
TRBJ2-7 TRBV7-8 NA TRBD1 TGTGCCAGCAGCCGGACAGGGGGCTACGAGCAGTACTTC CASSRTGGYEQYF
TRBJ2-2 TRBV29-1 NA NA TGCAGCGTTGTTGGGGGCGCGGACACCGGGGAGCTGTTTTTT CSVVGGADTGELFF
TRBJ2-3 TRBV7-9 NA NA TGTGCCAGCAGCCGGGATAGCACAGATACGCAGTATTTT CASSRDSTDTQYF
TRBJ2-5 TRBV7-9 NA NA TGTGCCAGCAGCACTACCTTAAAACAAGAGACCCAGTACTTC CASSTTLKQETQYF
TRBJ2-3 TRBV30 once NA TGTGCCTGGAGTGTAAGGGGGAGGGGGGAGACAGATACGCAGTATTTT CAWSVRGRGETDTQYF
TRBJ1-3 TRBV5-1 few NA TGCGCCAGCAGCCCGACAGTCTCTGGAAACACCATATATTTT CASSPTVSGNTIYF
TRBJ2-7 TRBV5-1 NA TRBD2 TGCGCCAGCAGCTTGTATGGTGGGGGGGGGTCCCCCTACGAGCAGTACTTC CASSLYGGGGSPYEQYF
TRBJ2-3 TRBV5-1 NA NA TGCGCCAGCAGCCCACCGTTAGGCACAGATACGCAGTATTTT CASSPPLGTDTQYF
TRBJ2-5 TRBV28 NA NA TGTGCCAGCAGCCCAGGCGGTGCGGGAGAGACCCAGTACTTC CASSPGGAGETQYF
TRBJ2-3 TRBV2 NA NA TGTGCCAGCAGACCCCCCCCAGGAGGGAAAGATACGCAGTATTTT CASRPPPGGKDTQYF
TRBJ2-4 TRBV10-3 NA NA TGTGCCATCAGCCCGGGAGTTATTGAGACAGGGAAAAACATTCAGTACTTC CAISPGVIETGKNIQYF
TRBJ1-4 TRBV7-8 NA NA TGTGCCAGCAGCTTAATCGACAGAGGTGAAAAACTGTTTTTT CASSLIDRGEKLFF
TRBJ2-5 TRBV7-9 NA NA TGTGTCACCGGAGAGACCCAGTACTTC CVTGETQYF
TRBJ2-2 TRBV14 once TRBD1 TGTGCCAGCAGCCCTCGGACAGGTACCGGGGAGCTGTTTTTT CASSPRTGTGELFF
TRBJ2-5 TRBV29-1 NA TRBD2 TGCAGCGTTGGGACTAGCGGGAGTGGGGGGCTCGGGACCCAGTACTTC CSVGTSGSGGLGTQYF
TRBJ1-1 TRBV15 NA NA TGTGCCACCAGCAGAGATCGTCTTCGGTTGAACACTGAAGCTTTCTTT CATSRDRLRLNTEAFF
TRBJ1-5 TRBV6-1 NA TRBD1 TGTGCCAGCAGTGAAAGGTTATTAGGGGCAGGGGGCATAGATCAGCCCCAGCATTTT CASSERLLGAGGIDQPQHF
TRBJ2-2 TRBV9 NA NA TGTGCCAGCAGCGTAGTGGGGGCGGGCACCGGGGAGCTGTTTTTT CASSVVGAGTGELFF
TRBJ2-1 TRBV5-1 NA NA TGCGCCAGCAGTTTCGGCGGGATAGGCTCCCACAATGAGCAGTTCTTC CASSFGGIGSHNEQFF
TRBJ1-2 TRBV13 once NA TGTGCCAGCAGCTTTTGGGGAGGACGCGCGGCTAACTATGGCTACACCTTC CASSFWGGRAANYGYTF
TRBJ2-4 TRBV5-4 NA TRBD2 TGTGCCAGCAGCGCGAAACTAGCGGGAGCGGTCCTAGACATTCAGTACTTC CASSAKLAGAVLDIQYF
TRBJ2-2 TRBV11-2 NA TRBD2 TGTGCCAGCAGCTTAGATCTGACTAGCGTTCGGGAGCTGTTTTTT CASSLDLTSVRELFF
TRBJ2-7 TRBV27 NA TRBD2 TGTGCCAGCAGTTTAACCGGACTAGCGGGGGGCTACGAGCAGTACTTC CASSLTGLAGGYEQYF
TRBJ2-2 TRBV19 few TRBD2 TGTGCCAGCCTCACTACTAGCGGGAGATCCGGGGAGCTGTTTTTT CASLTTSGRSGELFF
TRBJ2-5 TRBV7-9 NA TRBD1 TGTGCCAGCAGCTTCTCTTTGGACAGGGGCGGGGAGACCCAGTACTTC CASSFSLDRGGETQYF
TRBJ2-1 TRBV6-5 NA TRBD1 TGTGCCAGCAGCCGCGGACAGGGGGCCTACAATGAGCAGTTCTTC CASSRGQGAYNEQFF
TRBJ2-5 TRBV11-2 once NA TGTGCCAGCAGCTCACGGACAGTCCAAGAGACCCAGTACTTC CASSSRTVQETQYF
TRBJ1-2 TRBV9 NA TRBD1 TGTGCCAGCAGCGTGACAGGGACGGGCTACACCTTC CASSVTGTGYTF
TRBJ1-2 TRBV5-1 once NA TGCGCCAGCAGCCCGGGGGGGGGAGGCTATGGCTACACCTTC CASSPGGGGYGYTF
TRBJ2-7 TRBV6-1 NA TRBD1 TGTGCCAGCAGTGAAGCCGGGACAGGCTCCTACGAGCAGTACTTC CASSEAGTGSYEQYF
TRBJ2-5 TRBV7-9 NA TRBD2 TGTGCCAGCAGCTCTGGACTAGCGGGAGGGCAAGAGACCCAGTACTTC CASSSGLAGGQETQYF
TRBJ2-2 TRBV11-3 NA NA TGTGCCAGCAGTGTGACTCAGGGGTTGAACACCGGGGAGCTGTTTTTT CASSVTQGLNTGELFF
TRBJ1-1 TRBV5-1 NA TRBD1 TGCGCCAGCAGCAAAATCACAGGGGCATTGAACACTGGAGCTTTCTTT CASSKITGALNTGAFF
TRBJ2-7 TRBV6-1 NA NA TGTGCCAGCAGTACTCAGGGGACGCTCAGGAGAGAGCAGTACTTC CASSTQGTLRREQYF
TRBJ2-3 TRBV7-2 NA TRBD1 TGTGCCAGCAGCTTAAGGGGAACAGCAGGGGGCGGGAGCACAGATACGCAGTATTTT CASSLRGTAGGGSTDTQYF
TRBJ2-1 TRBV6-6 NA TRBD2 TGTGCCAGCAGTTTGGGGGTACGGGAGGAATACAATGAGCAGTTCTTC CASSLGVREEYNEQFF
TRBJ2-3 TRBV5-1 NA TRBD1 TGCGCCAGCAGCTTGGCCGTGGCAGGGGGTAGCGCAGATACGCAGTATTTT CASSLAVAGGSADTQYF
TRBJ1-4 TRBV27 NA NA TGTGCCAGCAGTCCCCGGACCGAACCTGAGGGTGAAAAACTGTTTTTT CASSPRTEPEGEKLFF
TRBJ2-3 TRBV7-3 NA NA TGTGCCAGCAGCTTGGGGCAGGGCCCCACAGATACGCAGTATTTT CASSLGQGPTDTQYF
TRBJ2-1 TRBV9 NA NA TGTGCCAGCAGCGTAGTACCCTCTTGGAGGGCCGGCAATGAGCAGTTCTTC CASSVVPSWRAGNEQFF
TRBJ1-6 TRBV6-4 NA NA TGTGCCAGCAGTGCCCAGGGAGGGGGATCACCCCTCCACTTT CASSAQGGGSPLHF
TRBJ1-2 TRBV4-3 NA NA TGCGCCAGCAGCCAAGAATCTGCCCCCCAGGGCTATGGCTACACCTTC CASSQESAPQGYGYTF
TRBJ2-5 TRBV6-5 NA NA TGTGCCAGCCAAAGAGGGGGGACCCAGTACTTC CASQRGGTQYF
TRBJ2-7 TRBV7-9 few NA TGTGCCAGCAGCCCGGCGCGGAGGACAGACTCCAACTCCTACGAGCAGTACTTC CASSPARRTDSNSYEQYF
TRBJ2-6 TRBV7-3 NA NA TGTGCCAGCAGCTCTTCGACAGGTTTGGACTCTGGGGCCAACGTCCTGACTTTC CASSSSTGLDSGANVLTF
TRBJ2-7 TRBV2 NA TRBD2 TGTGCCAGCAGTGAATGGGGGGGACTAGCGGGAGAAATGTACGAGCAGTACTTC CASSEWGGLAGEMYEQYF
TRBJ2-1 TRBV27 NA NA TGTGCCAGCAGTTTAATGTCGGGGAGCAGCTATGAGCAGTTCTTC CASSLMSGSSYEQFF
TRBJ1-1 TRBV6-1 once NA TGTGCCAGCTACATTCAGGGGTACACTGAAGCTTTCTTT CASYIQGYTEAFF
TRBJ2-5 TRBV7-9 NA TRBD2 TGTGCCAGCAGCTTAATAGCGGGGATGGGAGAGCAGTACTTC CASSLIAGMGEQYF